Following are 30 T cell receptor beta chains from one sample sequenced in a study of blood T cell repertoires in COVID-19 (dated by TCRdb to about 2020). Libraries were constructed by the immunoSEQ multiplex PCR assay. The table comes from immuneACCESS by way of TCRdb, which keeps in-frame sequences with V and J called. Part of the clones is missing from these tables; in studies checked, under half for an unresolved V gene and the rest for unknown reasons. The sample data list around 250,000 clones, and approximately 83% of these were observed just once. The leading ten clones occupy 1.5% to 2% of the sample. Input material: PBMCs or T cells enriched from blood (not recorded which). These receptors were collected from a woman aged 50 to 60 who had recovered from COVID-19.

The chain is built from TRBV10-3 and TRBJ1-6, with TRBD1 identical over 9 bases. Germline CDR1 is ENHRY and CDR2 is SYGVKD. The ends lost 8 bases at V and 7 bases at J; junction bases unmatched: 9. The CDR3 totals 15 residues. For the CDR3, the DNA is TGTGCCATCTCGATACAGGGGGCGAAAAATTCACCCCTCCACTTT. Encoded protein: CAISIQGAKNSPLHF.

This clone was observed a few times. V usage is TRBV11-3 and J usage is TRBJ2-1, with 7 bases identical to TRBD2. The CDR3 runs 17 residues. The V segment lost 5 bases and the J segment 0 bases; nucleotides outside the gene matches: 10. Germline CDR1 SGHNT, CDR2 YENEEA. The CDR3 is CASSPPAGALSYNEQFF. The CDR3 bases are TGTGCCAGCAGCCCGCCCGCGGGAGCCCTCTCCTACAATGAGCAGTTCTTC.

J is TRBJ1-3 and V is TRBV19, with a weak D call TRBD1 (5 bases). Trimming removed 0 bases from V and 1 base from J, with 10 bases in between. The CDR3 has 16 residues. Germline CDR1 and CDR2: LNHDA and SQIVND (reference sequence). Written as DNA, the CDR3 is TGTGCCAGTAGTATAGAGGCAGGGCGTTCTGGAAACACCATATATTTT. This codes for CASSIEAGRSGNTIYF.

The chain employs TRBV10-3 and TRBJ2-1; 14 bases are shared with TRBD2. The V and J ends lost 2 bases and 12 bases, in that order; junction bases with no gene match: 12. The CDR3 contains 17 residues. Germline loops: CDR1 ENHRY, CDR2 SYGVKD. The CDR3: CAISEGPGTSGRRWQFF. CDR3 DNA sequence: TGTGCCATCAGTGAGGGGCCCGGGACTAGCGGGAGACGGTGGCAGTTCTTC.

The rearrangement links TRBV2 to TRBJ1-5; the match to TRBD1 covers 9 bases. The germline V gene encodes CDR1 SNHLY and CDR2 FYNNEI. Trimming cost V 4 bases and J 7 bases; bases outside gene matches: 5. The CDR3 covers 14 residues. The CDR3 region is CASSGGTGRQPQHF. CDR3 DNA: TGTGCCAGCAGTGGAGGGACAGGGAGGCAGCCCCAGCATTTT. The variable domain in full, completed from reference TRBV2 and TRBJ1-5, reads EPEVTQTPSHQVTQMGQEVILRCVPISNHLYFYWYRQILGQKVEFLVSFYNNEISEKSEIFDDQFSVERPDGSNFTLKIRSTKLEDSAMYFCASSGGTGRQPQHFGDGTRLSIL.

The gene calls are TRBV7-6 and TRBJ2-5; 8 nucleotides agree with TRBD2. This CDR3 spans 16 amino acids. The V gene's germline CDR1 is SGHVS and CDR2 FNYEAQ. V gave up 6 bases and J gave up 7 bases; unmatched junction bases: 16. CDR3 DNA sequence: TGTGCCAGCAGTCTGGGCGAAGCGGGAGCCGGGGGGACCCAGTACTTC. Amino acids: CASSLGEAGAGGTQYF.

The chain combines TRBV5-1 with TRBJ2-7; D not resolved. The ends were cut back, 0 bases at V and 3 bases at J, with 10 bases in the middle. The CDR3 has 14 residues. Germline values: CDR1 SGHRS, CDR2 YFSETQ. CDR3 DNA: TGCGCCAGCAGCTTGGGGGCAACCGACTACGAGCAGTACTTC. It is translated as CASSLGATDYEQYF.

The chain couples TRBV6-5 to TRBJ2-1; 10 bases fit TRBD2. The germline CDR1 and CDR2 sequences are MNHEY and SVGAGI. This CDR3 is 15 amino acids long. J gave up 3 bases and V 5 bases, and 4 bases lay outside the gene matches. CDR3: CASSLAGVIYNEQFF. The CDR3 nucleotides read TGTGCCAGCAGTCTAGCGGGAGTGATCTACAATGAGCAGTTCTTC.

The chain carries TRBV7-9 and TRBJ1-5; no definite D call. The length of the CDR3 is 14 residues. Looked up from germline, CDR1 is SEHNR and CDR2 is FQNEAQ (reference sequence). The ends were cut back, 0 bases at V and 4 bases at J, with 7 bases in the middle. The CDR3 spells CASSLAHSNQPQHF. DNA of the CDR3: TGTGCCAGCAGCTTAGCCCACAGTAATCAGCCCCAGCATTTT.

The chain combines TRBV15 with TRBJ1-4; TRBD1 agrees at 11 bases. This CDR3 comprises 15 residues. Trimming took 5 bases from V and 6 from J; bases not matched to a gene: 5. CDR1 LNHNV and CDR2 YYDKDF come from the germline V gene (reference sequence). The CDR3 coding sequence is TGTGCCACCAGCCTAATGGGACAGGGGGATGAAAAACTGTTTTTT. Translating it yields CATSLMGQGDEKLFF.

This chain connects TRBV9 to TRBJ2-2; TRBD1 matches 7 bases. CDR1 is SGDLS, CDR2 YYNGEE, per germline. This CDR3 is 15 amino acids long. V lost 2 bases to trimming and J lost 1 base; unmatched junction nucleotides: 2. CDR3 residues: CASSVGQLNTGELFF. The CDR3 DNA sequence: TGTGCCAGCAGCGTGGGACAGCTGAACACCGGGGAGCTGTTTTTT.

The chain recombines TRBV19 with TRBJ2-3, with TRBD1 identical over 10 bases. The CDR3 has 15 amino acids. Germline trimming cut 6 bases from V and 0 bases from J; bases unmatched to any gene: 3. In germline, CDR1 is LNHDA, CDR2 SQIVND (reference sequence). The CDR3 protein is CASRTGGTSTDTQYF. The CDR3 DNA is TGTGCCAGTAGGACAGGGGGCACTAGCACAGATACGCAGTATTTT.

The genes are TRBV7-8 and TRBJ2-7, with D unclear. Looked up from germline, CDR1 is SGHVS and CDR2 is FQNEAQ. The CDR3 covers 16 residues. Trimming left V 5 bases short and J 1 base short, with 18 bases between. The CDR3: CASSPPGGGSSYEQYF. The CDR3 DNA follows: TGTGCCAGCAGCCCCCCTGGCGGCGGAAGTTCCTACGAGCAGTACTTC.

This sequence joins TRBV5-1 and TRBJ2-1; possibly TRBD2 for D (6 bases). Trimming pared 0 bases from V and 8 bases from J, leaving 24 bases between. The CDR3 is 18 residues long. Germline V gene data show CDR1 as SGHRS and CDR2 as YFSETQ. Written as DNA, the CDR3 is TGCGCCAGCAGCTTGGGTGGAACTGTGGGGGGATCTAGCTATGAGCAGTTCTTC. Protein product: CASSLGGTVGGSSYEQFF.

The chain uses TRBV5-1 and TRBJ2-5, with 12 positions matching TRBD2. V lost 0 bases, J lost 6 bases, and 12 bases stayed unmatched. Germline V gives CDR1 SGHRS, CDR2 YFSETQ. There are 18 residues in the CDR3. The CDR3 nucleotides read TGCGCCAGCAGCTTGGGACTAGCGGGAGAGACGTCGTTTAAGACCCAGTACTTC. This sequence encodes CASSLGLAGETSFKTQYF.

J is TRBJ2-1 and V is TRBV5-8; TRBD2 aligns across 9 bases. The V gene end was trimmed by 0 bases and the J gene end by 0 bases; junction bases not matched to a gene: 7. This CDR3 region has 18 residues. Germline V gene data show CDR1 as SGHTS and CDR2 as YDEGEE. The CDR3 sequence is CASSLGNGGRASYNEQFF. CDR3 in DNA: TGTGCCAGCAGCTTGGGCAACGGCGGGAGGGCCTCCTACAATGAGCAGTTCTTC.

The chain has TRBV5-1 and TRBJ2-3; 7 bases are a match to TRBD1. The V gene end was trimmed by 4 bases and the J gene end by 0 bases; junction bases not matched to a gene: 2. Germline V gives CDR1 SGHRS, CDR2 YFSETQ. This CDR3 has 14 amino acids. In DNA form, the CDR3 reads TGCGCCAGCAGCCGGGACAGTAGCACAGATACGCAGTATTTT. Protein product: CASSRDSSTDTQYF. Looking up the rest from reference TRBV5-1 and TRBJ2-3 gives the full variable domain: KAGVTQTPRYLIKTRGQQVTLSCSPISGHRSVSWYQQTPGQGLQFLFEYFSETQRNKGNFPGRFSGRQFSNSRSEMNVSTLELGDSALYLCASSRDSSTDTQYFGPGTRLTVL.

This clone was recorded once. The rearrangement joins TRBV28 to TRBJ1-4; 7 bases are a match to TRBD1. V gave up 3 bases and J gave up 4 bases; unmatched junction bases: 8. The germline V gene encodes CDR1 MDHEN and CDR2 SYDVKM. The CDR3 is 16 residues long. CDR3 region: CASSLNRGGGNEKLFF. CDR3 DNA: TGTGCCAGCAGTTTGAACAGGGGAGGTGGTAATGAAAAACTGTTTTTT.

CDR3 region: CASSQGTYTGELFF. The DNA of the CDR3 is TGTGCCAGCAGCCAAGGCACTTACACCGGGGAGCTGTTTTTT. The chain uses TRBV14 and TRBJ2-2; D call uncertain. V was pared by 1 base and J by 3 bases, with 6 bases between. CDR1 is SGHDN and CDR2 is FVKESK in the germline V gene. This CDR3 is built from 14 residues.

This clone was seen just once. V is TRBV30 and J is TRBJ2-6, with D hard to call. Germline V gene sequence: CDR1 GTSNPN, CDR2 SVGIG (reference sequence). This CDR3 contains 13 residues. V was cut by 8 bases and J by 2 bases, with 10 bases left in between. CDR3 bases: TGTGCCGCGGATATGACTGGGGCCAACGTCCTGACTTTC. Translated: CAADMTGANVLTF.

V and J are TRBV6-5 and TRBJ1-2; 9 bases match TRBD1. Germline V gene sequence: CDR1 MNHEY, CDR2 SVGAGI. This CDR3 has 13 amino acids. V gave up 5 bases and J gave up 6 bases; unmatched junction bases: 4. The CDR3 DNA follows: TGTGCCAGCAGTAACCGGGACAGGGATGGCTACACCTTC. It codes for CASSNRDRDGYTF.

The V call is TRBV5-1, the J call TRBJ2-5; 10 nucleotides align to TRBD2. CDR1 is SGHRS and CDR2 is YFSETQ in the germline V gene. This CDR3 is built from 15 residues. Germline trimming cut 1 base from V and 6 bases from J; bases unmatched to any gene: 6. CDR3 DNA sequence: TGCGCCAGCAGCTTGCCTAGCGGGAGTGGTAAGACCCAGTACTTC. As protein: CASSLPSGSGKTQYF.

The J gene is TRBJ1-5, the V gene TRBV6-2 or TRBV6-3, with D maybe TRBD1 (5 bases). The V end lost 6 bases, the J end lost 4 bases, and 13 bases lay between the germline ends. This CDR3 has 14 amino acids. CDR1 and CDR2 (germline): MNHEY, SVGEGT. The CDR3 spells CASSVGASNQPQHF. The DNA for the CDR3 is TGTGCCAGCAGCGTAGGGGCAAGTAATCAGCCCCAGCATTTT.

This chain links TRBV4-1 with TRBJ1-2, with TRBD1 matching 7 bases. The V segment lost 0 bases and the J segment 8 bases; nucleotides outside the gene matches: 15. CDR3 length equals 17 residues. Germline CDR1 MGHRA, CDR2 YSYEKL. CDR3 DNA sequence: TGCGCCAGCAGCCAAGAAGGGGGGAAGGGGGCGCTGGGAGGCTACACCTTC. This codes for CASSQEGGKGALGGYTF.

The chain recombines TRBV7-8 with TRBJ1-1; D possibly corresponds to TRBD1 (5 bases). Trimming cost V 1 base and J 6 bases, with 12 bases left between them. Germline values: CDR1 SGHVS, CDR2 FQNEAQ. This CDR3 spans 14 amino acids. The DNA of the CDR3 is TGTGCCAGCAGCTTAGTCGGGGGTTCCCCTGAAGCTTTCTTT. Translation gives CASSLVGGSPEAFF.

This chain joins TRBV7-2 and TRBJ2-1; 9 positions match TRBD2. CDR3 length: 15 amino acids. Germline loops: CDR1 SGHTA, CDR2 FQGNSA. The ends lost 5 bases at V and 10 bases at J; junction bases unmatched: 12. The chain's CDR3 is CASSPGLAGTGEQFF. The CDR3 DNA sequence: TGTGCCAGCAGCCCGGGACTAGCCGGGACCGGGGAGCAGTTCTTC.

This clone was seen just once. V and J are TRBV28 and TRBJ2-7; 14 positions agree with TRBD2. Germline V gives CDR1 MDHEN, CDR2 SYDVKM. V was pared by 8 bases and J by 7 bases, with 13 bases of the junction left unmatched. The CDR3 sequence is 16 residues long. CDR3 protein: CASQKPGLAGVGEQYF. The CDR3 DNA follows: TGTGCCAGCCAAAAGCCGGGACTAGCGGGGGTCGGAGAGCAGTACTTC.

V is TRBV10-3 and J is TRBJ1-1; no clear D. Germline assignment: CDR1 ENHRY and CDR2 SYGVKD. The CDR3 spans 13 residues. Trimming shortened V by 7 bases and J by 2 bases, and 11 bases separated the two germline ends. The CDR3 DNA follows: TGTGCCATCAAGGAGGTTGAAAACACTGAAGCTTTCTTT. Translated, it gives CAIKEVENTEAFF.

V and J are TRBV5-1 and TRBJ1-2; 9 bases are shared with TRBD1. CDR1 and CDR2 (germline): SGHRS, YFSETQ. This CDR3 is built from 17 residues. The ends lost 0 bases at V and 7 bases at J; junction bases unmatched: 13. This CDR3 reads CASSLETIYRGRGGYTF. The DNA of the CDR3 is TGCGCCAGCAGCTTGGAAACGATCTACAGGGGGCGCGGTGGCTACACCTTC.

This chain joins TRBV5-1 and TRBJ2-7; 10 bases match TRBD2. Per germline, CDR1 SGHRS and CDR2 YFSETQ. The CDR3 sequence is 15 residues long. The ends lost 4 bases at V and 1 base at J; junction bases unmatched: 5. The chain's CDR3 is CASSTSGISSYEQYF. CDR3 sequence (DNA): TGCGCCAGCAGCACTAGCGGGATCAGTTCCTACGAGCAGTACTTC.